This is a list of T cell receptor beta chains from one sample in a study of T cell responses to AZD1222 COVID-19 vaccine. The assay was immunoSEQ multiplex PCR, and TCRdb's table has in-frame clones only and misses some. The sample contains 200,000 or so clones, 75% to 90% of which appear only once. This sample comprised peripheral blood, obtained on day 0 of AZD1222 vaccination. These receptors came from an adult in good health. CDR3s include the opening cysteine and the closing phenylalanine or tryptophan. The D gene is left open where the match is weak. Clone size is given for some rows only: seen once, a few or many times, or a class if the clone is expanded.

v_gene	j_gene	abundance	d_gene	CDR3aa	CDR3nt
TRBV4-2	TRBJ1-6	.	TRBD1	CASATGQNNSPLHF	TGTGCCAGCGCGACGGGACAGAATAATTCACCCCTCCACTTT
TRBV30	TRBJ1-2	once	.	CAWRTGHGYTF	TGTGCCTGGCGGACTGGGCATGGCTACACCTTC
TRBV19	TRBJ2-7	.	.	CASSRDNSYEQYF	TGTGCCAGTAGTAGGGACAACTCCTACGAGCAGTACTTC
TRBV28	TRBJ1-3	.	.	CASSTGRRNTIYF	TGTGCCAGCTCCACAGGGAGACGAAACACCATATATTTT
TRBV11-2	TRBJ1-1	.	.	CASRRELVFF	TGTGCCAGCAGAAGGGAATTAGTTTTCTTT
TRBV11-2	TRBJ2-2	.	.	CASSLVAGELFF	TGTGCCAGCAGCTTAGTAGCCGGGGAGCTGTTTTTT
TRBV6-5	TRBJ1-5	once	.	CASSYSVRGQPQHF	TGTGCCAGCAGTTACTCGGTAAGGGGACAGCCCCAGCATTTT
TRBV5-1	TRBJ2-3	.	.	CASTAGAFTDTQYF	TGCGCCAGCACGGCGGGGGCCTTCACAGATACGCAGTATTTT
TRBV9	TRBJ1-1	.	TRBD1	CASSVLTGSTEAFF	TGTGCCAGCAGCGTACTGACAGGGAGCACTGAAGCTTTCTTT
TRBV6-2/TRBV6-3	TRBJ2-1	.	TRBD1	CASSFQGAGYNEQFF	TGTGCCAGCAGTTTTCAGGGGGCTGGATACAATGAGCAGTTCTTC
TRBV7-6	TRBJ2-5	.	.	CASIGTNPGYGETQYF	TGTGCCAGCATAGGGACGAATCCAGGGTATGGAGAGACCCAGTACTTC
TRBV2	TRBJ1-4	.	.	CASKGPEEKLFF	TGTGCCAGCAAGGGGCCCGAGGAAAAACTGTTTTTT
TRBV5-5	TRBJ1-4	.	TRBD1	CASSARQGLNEKLFF	TGTGCCAGCAGCGCCCGACAGGGTCTGAATGAAAAACTGTTTTTT
TRBV28	TRBJ1-5	.	TRBD1	CASSFLPETGGRNQPQHF	TGTGCCAGCAGTTTTCTCCCCGAGACAGGGGGCCGCAATCAGCCCCAGCATTTT
TRBV19	TRBJ1-4	.	.	CASSIERGEKLFF	TGTGCCAGTAGTATAGAGAGGGGAGAAAAACTGTTTTTT
TRBV28	TRBJ1-5	.	.	CASRPWGGNQPQHF	TGTGCCAGCCGTCCGTGGGGGGGTAATCAGCCCCAGCATTTT
TRBV7-8	TRBJ2-3	.	TRBD1	CASSFYPDRGLTDTQYF	TGTGCCAGCAGTTTCTATCCTGACAGGGGGCTGACAGATACGCAGTATTTT
TRBV6-1	TRBJ1-5	.	.	CASSEATSNQPQHF	TGTGCCAGCAGTGAAGCGACTAGCAATCAGCCCCAGCATTTT
TRBV18	TRBJ2-1	.	.	CASSPTGAGGNEQFF	TGTGCCAGCTCACCCACAGGGGCGGGGGGCAATGAGCAGTTCTTC
TRBV12-1	TRBJ2-7	few	.	CASSSRPDLSYEQYF	TGTGCCAGCAGCTCCCGGCCGGACCTCTCCTACGAGCAGTACTTC
TRBV21-1	TRBJ1-2	.	.	CASSTRAGGYTF	TGTGCCAGCAGCACCCGGGCAGGGGGCTACACCTTC
TRBV28	TRBJ2-7	.	.	CASSLAPAVYEQYF	TGTGCCAGCAGTTTGGCGCCGGCAGTCTACGAGCAGTACTTC
TRBV19	TRBJ2-1	once	TRBD2	CASSIGLAGGPQNEQFF	TGTGCCAGTAGTATAGGGCTAGCGGGAGGGCCTCAGAATGAGCAGTTCTTC
TRBV12-1	TRBJ2-1	.	.	CARRLAESYNEQFF	TGTGCCAGGCGACTAGCGGAGAGCTACAATGAGCAGTTCTTC
TRBV3-1/TRBV3-2	TRBJ2-6	.	TRBD2	CASSQDSRLANSGANVLTF	TGTGCCAGCAGCCAAGATTCTAGACTAGCGAACTCTGGGGCCAACGTCCTGACTTTC
TRBV3-1/TRBV3-2	TRBJ1-5	.	.	CASSQNPLYSNQPQHF	TGTGCCAGCAGCCAAAACCCCTTGTATAGCAATCAGCCCCAGCATTTT
TRBV6-5	TRBJ1-1	.	.	CASSSRQGRYTEAFF	TGTGCCAGCAGTTCTCGGCAGGGACGGTACACTGAAGCTTTCTTT
TRBV4-2	TRBJ2-1	.	TRBD2	CASSQVGGLADYNEQFF	TGTGCCAGCAGCCAAGTAGGCGGACTAGCCGACTACAATGAGCAGTTCTTC
TRBV5-1	TRBJ2-5	.	TRBD1	CASSRGQGKETQYF	TGCGCCAGCAGCCGGGGACAGGGGAAAGAGACCCAGTACTTC
TRBV9	TRBJ2-7	.	.	CASSVAGDSGVYEQYF	TGTGCCAGCAGCGTAGCTGGCGATAGCGGAGTATACGAGCAGTACTTC
TRBV7-9	TRBJ1-3	once	.	CASTLAMSSGNTIYF	TGTGCCAGCACCTTAGCCATGAGCTCTGGAAACACCATATATTTT
TRBV11-2	TRBJ2-3	.	.	CASSLDGGARSTDTQYF	TGTGCCAGCAGCTTAGATGGGGGGGCGAGGAGCACAGATACGCAGTATTTT
TRBV5-1	TRBJ1-2	.	.	CASKILADSNYGYTF	TGCGCCTCCAAAATTCTGGCAGACTCTAACTATGGCTACACCTTC
TRBV5-5	TRBJ1-2	.	.	CASSFTTAPNYGYTF	TGTGCCAGCAGCTTCACGACAGCGCCGAACTATGGCTACACCTTC
TRBV11-2	TRBJ2-2	.	.	CASRQAGGSTGELFF	TGTGCCAGCAGACAAGCCGGGGGCTCCACCGGGGAGCTGTTTTTT
TRBV6-4	TRBJ2-3	few	.	CASSVEIGGTDTQYF	TGTGCCAGCAGTGTCGAAATCGGTGGGACAGATACGCAGTATTTT
TRBV29-1	TRBJ2-2	.	.	CSAQGGLGTGELFF	TGCAGCGCCCAGGGGGGGCTGGGCACCGGGGAGCTGTTTTTT
TRBV10-1	TRBJ2-4	.	TRBD1	CASSEDRGQSKNIQYF	TGCGCCAGCAGTGAGGACAGGGGGCAATCCAAAAACATTCAGTACTTC
TRBV10-3	TRBJ2-7	.	TRBD2	CAISESGDRAGASYEQYF	TGTGCCATCAGTGAAAGCGGGGACCGAGCGGGAGCCTCCTACGAGCAGTACTTC